One and the same sample provided the 27 T cell receptor beta chains below, sequenced in a study of cytomegalovirus exposure and HLA in healthy donors. Data came from immunoSEQ multiplex PCR; TCRdb stores just in-frame clones and leaves some out. The sample gives roughly 350,000 clones, roughly 89% of which show up once; 0.65% to 0.85% is in the top ten. The sample consisted of PBMCs. These receptors originate from a woman under 30 in good health and CMV-seronegative.

The V gene is TRBV27, the J gene TRBJ2-5; 8 nucleotides align to TRBD1. Looked up from germline, CDR1 is MNHEY and CDR2 is SMNVEV (reference sequence). V dropped 6 bases and J dropped 4; count of bases not matched to a gene: 4. The CDR3 runs to 13 residues. CDR3 sequence (DNA): TGTGCCAGCAGGACAGGGGCCCGAGAGACCCAGTACTTC. Protein product: CASRTGARETQYF.

This chain connects TRBV15 to TRBJ2-7; weak D call: TRBD1 (5 bases). The CDR3 totals 15 residues. V was clipped by 0 bases and J by 0 bases, with 9 bases between them. Germline CDR1 is LNHNV and CDR2 is YYDKDF (reference sequence). CDR3 sequence reads: CATSRDADTSYEQYF. CDR3 DNA: TGTGCCACCAGCAGAGATGCGGACACCTCCTACGAGCAGTACTTC.

The chain uses TRBV6-1 and TRBJ2-7; TRBD1 might be the D (6 bases). Germline V CDR1 and CDR2: MNHNS, SASEGT. The CDR3 extends over 15 amino acids. The germline V and J ends were trimmed by 3 bases and 1 base, with 13 bases remaining between them. The CDR3 sequence: CASSEGAWVSYEQYF. CDR3 DNA: TGTGCCAGCAGTGAGGGGGCATGGGTGTCCTACGAGCAGTACTTC.

The J gene is TRBJ2-1, the V gene TRBV5-6; D not resolved. Between the trimmed V and J ends, which lost 7 bases and 0 bases, there was a span of 17 bases. Germline V CDR1 and CDR2: SGHDT, YYEEEE. This CDR3 is 16 amino acids long. The CDR3 loop is CASGRLQTLSYNEQFF. The CDR3 DNA is TGTGCCAGCGGCCGACTTCAGACCCTCTCCTACAATGAGCAGTTCTTC.

The chain links TRBV7-3 to TRBJ2-2; 8 bases line up with TRBD2. The germline CDR1 and CDR2 sequences are SGHTA and FQGTGA. V lost 5 bases and J lost 1; bases outside the gene matches: 12. The CDR3 extends over 18 amino acids. The CDR3 region has the DNA TGTGCCAGCAGCCTCCATAGACCGGGACTAGGGAACACCGGGGAGCTGTTTTTT. Translated, it gives CASSLHRPGLGNTGELFF. Drawing the rest from reference TRBV7-3 and TRBJ2-2, the complete variable domain is GAGVSQTPSNKVTEKGKYVELRCDPISGHTALYWYRQSLGQGPEFLIYFQGTGAADDSGLPNDRFFAVRPEGSVSTLKIQRTERGDSAVYLCASSLHRPGLGNTGELFFGEGSRLTVL.

The chain recombines TRBV27 with TRBJ2-5; 14 bases line up with TRBD2. J gave up 5 bases and V 5 bases, and 16 bases lay outside the gene matches. Germline V lookup: CDR1 MNHEY, CDR2 SMNVEV (reference sequence). This CDR3 comprises 19 residues. In DNA, the CDR3 is TGTGCCAGCAGTCCCCTGGCTTCCGGGACTAGCGGGAGTAGGGAGACCCAGTACTTC. It yields the protein CASSPLASGTSGSRETQYF.

J is TRBJ2-2 and V is TRBV29-1, with TRBD1 as a possible D gene (5 bases). V was cut by 0 bases and J by 1 base, with 6 bases left in between. Germline V gene lookup returns CDR1 SQVTM and CDR2 ANQGSEA. CDR3 length equals 14 residues. The CDR3 reads CSVEDRENTGELFF. The CDR3 coding sequence is TGCAGCGTTGAAGACAGGGAGAACACCGGGGAGCTGTTTTTT.

The chain couples TRBV6-1 to TRBJ2-7; D is unclear. This CDR3 has 13 amino acids. Germline CDR1 MNHNS, CDR2 SASEGT. The V and J ends lost 4 bases and 7 bases respectively, with 14 bases between them. The CDR3, as DNA: TGTGCCAGCAGTGTACTTCCCGTACGAGAGCAGTACTTC. This codes for CASSVLPVREQYF.

V usage is TRBV4-2 and J usage is TRBJ2-2, with D possibly matching TRBD1 (5 bases). The CDR3 has 16 residues. Trimming took 1 base from V and 4 from J, leaving 13 bases between them. CDR1 is LGHNA and CDR2 is YNFKEQ in the germline V gene. CDR3 sequence reads: CASSQAWGQLTGELFF. CDR3 nucleotide sequence: TGTGCCAGCAGCCAAGCCTGGGGCCAACTCACCGGGGAGCTGTTTTTT.

This chain links TRBV27 with TRBJ1-2; 8 bases align to TRBD1. The ends lost 6 bases at V and 1 base at J; junction bases unmatched: 7. The CDR3 contains 15 residues. The germline V gene has CDR1 MNHEY and CDR2 SMNVEV (reference sequence). The CDR3, as DNA: TGTGCCAGCAGGAAAGGGACAGGCTTTAACTATGGCTACACCTTC. This codes for CASRKGTGFNYGYTF.

This chain uses TRBV5-1 with TRBJ2-7, with 10 bases fitting TRBD2. Germline assignment: CDR1 SGHRS and CDR2 YFSETQ. CDR3 length: 16 amino acids. V dropped 6 bases and J dropped 5; count of bases not matched to a gene: 14. CDR3 nucleotide sequence: TGCGCCAGCATGGTATCCACTAGCGGGATTTTCCACGAGCAGTACTTC. Its protein is CASMVSTSGIFHEQYF.

Only a few counts were recorded for this clone. V and J are TRBV10-3 and TRBJ2-7; D perhaps matches TRBD2 (7 bases). This CDR3 spans 14 amino acids. Looked up from germline, CDR1 is ENHRY and CDR2 is SYGVKD. V was trimmed by 2 bases and J by 5 bases, leaving 13 bases between them. CDR3 protein: CAISEQGRVDEQYF. The CDR3 region has the DNA TGTGCCATCAGTGAGCAGGGGAGGGTGGACGAGCAGTACTTC.

The chain employs TRBV4-3 and TRBJ2-3; no clear D. The CDR3 is 13 amino acids. The germline V gene has CDR1 LGHNA and CDR2 YSLEER. V lost 4 bases and J lost 4, with 9 bases in between. The CDR3 loop is CASSPIRSDTQYF. The CDR3 nucleotides read TGCGCCAGCAGCCCCATTCGGTCAGATACGCAGTATTTT.

In DNA, the CDR3 is TGTGCCAGCAGCGCCGGGACTAGCGGCTACAATGAGCAGTTCTTC. Its protein is CASSAGTSGYNEQFF. The chain recombines TRBV2 with TRBJ2-1; 11 positions agree with TRBD2. Germline assignment: CDR1 SNHLY and CDR2 FYNNEI. This CDR3 comprises 15 residues. With V trimmed by 6 bases and J by 3 bases, 4 bases remained unmatched.

The V gene is TRBV6-4, the J gene TRBJ2-1; TRBD2 matches at 12 bases. The germline V gene encodes CDR1 MRHNA and CDR2 SNTAGT. This CDR3 spans 16 amino acids. V lost 4 bases to trimming and J lost 10 bases; unmatched junction nucleotides: 11. The DNA for the CDR3 is TGTGCCAGCAGTGTAGCTGCGACTAGCGGGAGTTGGGAGCAGTTCTTC. It yields the protein CASSVAATSGSWEQFF.

The rearrangement joins TRBV19 to TRBJ1-2; D possibly corresponds to TRBD1 (5 bases). Germline V gene data show CDR1 as LNHDA and CDR2 as SQIVND (reference sequence). The CDR3 covers 14 residues. With 3 bases removed from V and 4 bases from J, the gap between germline ends came to 12 bases. The CDR3 sequence: CASSISREVYGYTF. The CDR3 DNA reads as TGTGCCAGTAGTATCAGCAGGGAGGTCTATGGCTACACCTTC.

This clone was observed once. The chain joins TRBV7-6 to TRBJ2-7; 11 positions match TRBD1. The germline V gene has CDR1 SGHVS and CDR2 FNYEAQ. V lost 7 bases to trimming and J lost 7 bases; unmatched junction nucleotides: 24. This CDR3 is built from 19 residues. The CDR3 sequence is CASTSPPGTGGSGVMEQYF. DNA for the CDR3: TGTGCCAGCACTTCCCCCCCGGGGACAGGGGGATCAGGGGTTATGGAGCAGTACTTC.

The chain couples TRBV2 to TRBJ2-1, with TRBD2 matching over 8 bases. Per the germline V gene, CDR1 is SNHLY and CDR2 is FYNNEI. V was clipped by 10 bases and J by 0 bases; unmatched bases: 5. The CDR3 consists of 14 residues. This CDR3 reads CAILSGTSYNEQFF. The DNA for the CDR3 is TGTGCCATCCTTAGCGGGACCTCCTACAATGAGCAGTTCTTC.

This chain uses TRBV2 with TRBJ2-1; 11 bases are a match to TRBD2. Germline V gives CDR1 SNHLY, CDR2 FYNNEI. The CDR3 is made up of 17 amino acids. Unmatched junction bases numbered 10, after V lost 3 bases and J lost 6 bases. CDR3 sequence: CASSEVGLAGGRNEQFF. The CDR3 DNA reads TGTGCCAGCAGTGAGGTGGGGCTAGCGGGGGGCCGCAATGAGCAGTTCTTC. Drawing the rest from reference TRBV2 and TRBJ2-1, the complete variable domain is EPEVTQTPSHQVTQMGQEVILRCVPISNHLYFYWYRQILGQKVEFLVSFYNNEISEKSEIFDDQFSVERPDGSNFTLKIRSTKLEDSAMYFCASSEVGLAGGRNEQFFGPGTRLTVL.

For the CDR3, the DNA is TGCAGCGTCCTCGGGACTAGCGGGAGATTTGAGCAGTTCTTC. Protein: CSVLGTSGRFEQFF. The chain couples TRBV29-1 to TRBJ2-1, with TRBD2 matching 14 bases. This CDR3 has 14 amino acids. V dropped 6 bases and J dropped 9; count of bases not matched to a gene: 7. CDR1 is SQVTM and CDR2 is ANQGSEA in the germline V gene.

The chain's CDR3 is CASSFSGNLLNEQFF. The CDR3 DNA reads as TGTGCCAGCAGCTTTAGCGGGAATCTCTTAAATGAGCAGTTCTTC. J is TRBJ2-1 and V is TRBV7-2; 8 nucleotides align to TRBD2. V shed 3 bases, J shed 7 bases, and the junction held 8 bases outside the gene matches. This CDR3 contains 15 residues. Germline V gene lookup returns CDR1 SGHTA and CDR2 FQGNSA.

The CDR3 loop is CASRAGYTF. CDR3 DNA: TGTGCCAGCAGGGCCGGCTACACCTTC. V is TRBV27 and J is TRBJ1-2, with D uncertain. Per the germline V gene, CDR1 is MNHEY and CDR2 is SMNVEV (reference sequence). Trimming left V 6 bases short and J 8 bases short, with 4 bases between. The CDR3 sequence is 9 residues long.

This clone was seen more than once but under ten times. This chain uses TRBV7-9 with TRBJ1-1; unclear D gene. The germline gives CDR1 SEHNR, CDR2 FQNEAQ (reference sequence). There are 13 residues in the CDR3. With 4 bases removed from V and 1 base from J, the gap between germline ends came to 7 bases. CDR3 in amino acids: CASSYPGNTEAFF. The CDR3 DNA reads TGTGCCAGCAGCTACCCAGGGAACACTGAAGCTTTCTTT.

The chain employs TRBV7-9 and TRBJ1-2; the match to TRBD1 covers 9 bases. CDR3 length: 17 amino acids. V gave up 3 bases and J gave up 4 bases; unmatched junction bases: 12. From germline, CDR1 is SEHNR and CDR2 FQNEAQ (reference sequence). The CDR3 DNA reads as TGTGCCAGCAGCTTGGGACAGGGAGGACTTTTCGGCTATGGCTACACCTTC. This gives the protein CASSLGQGGLFGYGYTF.

This chain links TRBV6-6 with TRBJ1-1; D not resolved. Germline V CDR1 and CDR2: MNHNY, SVGAGI (reference sequence). V lost 4 bases to trimming and J lost 0 bases, with 6 bases between them. CDR3 size: 13 residues. The CDR3 coding sequence is TGTGCCAGCAGTTCCTTTGTGAACACTGAAGCTTTCTTT. Encoded protein: CASSSFVNTEAFF.

V gene TRBV5-5 combines with J gene TRBJ2-7; 15 bases map to TRBD2. The germline gives CDR1 SGHKS, CDR2 YYEKEE (reference sequence). J lost 11 bases, V lost 2 bases, and 5 bases had no gene match. CDR3 size: 14 residues. The CDR3 is CASSLLGTSGRKYF. Written as DNA, the CDR3 is TGTGCCAGCAGCTTACTCGGGACTAGCGGGAGGAAGTACTTC.

The DNA of the CDR3 is TGTGCCATCACCGTAGACACCGGGGAGCTGTTTTTT. Translation gives CAITVDTGELFF. The chain links TRBV10-3 to TRBJ2-2; D not certain. The germline V gene encodes CDR1 ENHRY and CDR2 SYGVKD. The V end was cut by 7 bases, the J end by 3 bases, with 6 bases between. The CDR3 has 12 amino acids.